This T cell receptor (beta chain) was obtained from a study of OX40 agonist ivuxolimab in advanced cancers. At the level of the study: Age averaged around 58 years (range roughly 23 to 79), and roughly 80% were male.

The germline V gene has CDR1 SGHNT and CDR2 YYREEE (reference sequence). V lost 4 bases to trimming and J lost 7 bases; unmatched junction nucleotides: 11. CDR3 size: 16 residues. Sequencing was performed with immunoSEQ multiplex PCR; in TCRdb, only in-frame clones are kept and a portion is missing. The sample contains 54,000 or so clones, approximately 87% of which appear only once. General study results and limits: Clones of CD4+ and CD8+ blood T cells grew by week 6 at doses of 0.1 to 3.0 mg/kg. The study found that CD8+ T cells averaged more expanded clones than CD4+.

This clone has just one count. Its antigen is not identified. The sequence derives from an adult with an advanced solid tumor such as melanoma, head and neck, liver or kidney cancer. The sample was CD4+ or CD8+ T cells sorted from blood, taken in a trial of the OX40 agonist ivuxolimab. The V and J genes are TRBV5-4 and TRBJ1-1; 12 bases match TRBD1. The CDR3 loop reads CASSRTPGQGAGEAFF. Here the CDR3 DNA reads TGTGCCAGCAGCCGGACGCCGGGACAGGGGGCAGGTGAAGCTTTCTTT.